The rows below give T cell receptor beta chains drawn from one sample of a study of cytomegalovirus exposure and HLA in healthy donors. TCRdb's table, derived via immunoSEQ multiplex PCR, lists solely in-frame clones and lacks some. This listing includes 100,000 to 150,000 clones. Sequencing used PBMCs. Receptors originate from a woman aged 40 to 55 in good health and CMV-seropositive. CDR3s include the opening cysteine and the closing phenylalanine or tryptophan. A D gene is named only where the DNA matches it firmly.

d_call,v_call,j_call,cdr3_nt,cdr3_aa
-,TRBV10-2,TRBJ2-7,TGCGCCAGCAGTCAGGGCAGATCCGAGCAGTACTTC,CASSQGRSEQYF
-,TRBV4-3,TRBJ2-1,TGCGCCAGCAGCCAAGGACGGAGCTCCTACAATGAGCAGTTCTTC,CASSQGRSSYNEQFF
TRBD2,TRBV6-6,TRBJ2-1,TGTGCCACAACTAGCGGGTCCTCCTACAATGAGCAGTTCTTC,CATTSGSSYNEQFF
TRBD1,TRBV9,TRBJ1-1,TGTGCCAGCAGCGGACGGGACAGTTACACTGAAGCTTTCTTT,CASSGRDSYTEAFF
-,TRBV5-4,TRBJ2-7,TGTGCCAGCAGCTTGGCCGGCGGAGCGGGTGCCGCTGCTAAGCAGTACTTC,CASSLAGGAGAAAKQYF
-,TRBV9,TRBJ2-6,TGTGCCAGCCACCGGGGGCAGGGGGGAACTGGGGCCAACGTCCTGACTTTC,CASHRGQGGTGANVLTF
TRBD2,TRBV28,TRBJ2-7,TGTGCCAGCAGCGCGGGAGGGAGAGTTGGCGAGCAGTACTTC,CASSAGGRVGEQYF
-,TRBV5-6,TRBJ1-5,TGTGCCAGCACCTCATACTCCGACAGGACCTATAGCAATCAGCCCCAGCATTTT,CASTSYSDRTYSNQPQHF
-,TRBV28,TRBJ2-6,TGTGCCAGCAGCCTCAGGGGATCTGGGGCCAACGTCCTGACTTTC,CASSLRGSGANVLTF
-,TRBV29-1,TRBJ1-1,TGCAGCGTGACTTGGGCGGGGACTGAAGCTTTCTTT,CSVTWAGTEAFF
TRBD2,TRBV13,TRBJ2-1,TGTGCCAGCAGCTTAGGACTAGCGGGAGGAGCGTTCTTC,CASSLGLAGGAFF
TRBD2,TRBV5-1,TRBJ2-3,TGCGCCAGCAGCTGGCCCCTAGCGGACACAGATACGCAGTATTTT,CASSWPLADTDTQYF
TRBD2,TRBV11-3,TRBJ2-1,TGTGCCAGCAGCCAGACTAGCGGGAGTCGTTTGGATGAGCAGTTCTTC,CASSQTSGSRLDEQFF
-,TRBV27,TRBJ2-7,TGTGCCAGCAGTGGGTTCCGGGACACTTCCTACGAGCAGTACTTC,CASSGFRDTSYEQYF
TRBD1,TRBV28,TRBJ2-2,TGTGCCAGCAGTTTCACGGGACAGGGGGTAACTAACACCGGGGAGCTGTTTTTT,CASSFTGQGVTNTGELFF
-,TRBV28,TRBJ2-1,TGTGCCAGCAGTTTTCGGGTGAATGAGCAGTTCTTC,CASSFRVNEQFF
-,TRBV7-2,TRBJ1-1,TGTGCCAGCAGCTATCCGGGACTCAGAAAGGGGACTGAAGCTTTCTTT,CASSYPGLRKGTEAFF
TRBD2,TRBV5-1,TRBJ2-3,TGCGCCAGCAGCTTGGGACTAGCGGGCCCCACAGATACGCAGTATTTT,CASSLGLAGPTDTQYF
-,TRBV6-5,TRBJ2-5,TGTGCCAGCAGTTATGAAGGGGGAGGGCAAGAGACCCAGTACTTC,CASSYEGGGQETQYF
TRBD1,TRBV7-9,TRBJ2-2,TGTGCCAGCGTCCAACAGGGGGTCGGGGAGCTGTTTTTT,CASVQQGVGELFF
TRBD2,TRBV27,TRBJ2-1,TGTGCCAGCAGTCCTACTCCGGGACTAGCGGGACGCAATGAGCAGTTCTTC,CASSPTPGLAGRNEQFF
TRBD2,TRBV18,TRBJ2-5,TGTGCCAGCTCACTCCCCGGACTAGCGGGAGATAGTGCGACCCAGTACTTC,CASSLPGLAGDSATQYF
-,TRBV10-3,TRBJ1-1,TGTGCCTCCGCAAGTCGGGGGAACACTGAAGCTTTCTTT,CASASRGNTEAFF
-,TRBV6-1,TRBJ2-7,TGTGCCAGCAGTGAACACAGGGTATACGAGCAGTACTTC,CASSEHRVYEQYF
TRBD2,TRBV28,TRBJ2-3,TGTGCCAGCAGTTTTAGCGGGAGAGCTGATACGCAGTATTTT,CASSFSGRADTQYF
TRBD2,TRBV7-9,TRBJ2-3,TGTGCCAGCAGCCAGAGGAGCGGGACTCCGCAGTATTTT,CASSQRSGTPQYF
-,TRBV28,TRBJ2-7,TGTGCCAGCAACCGGCCCTTGGGGGCAATGGCCTACGAGCAGTACTTC,CASNRPLGAMAYEQYF
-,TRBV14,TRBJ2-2,TGTGCCAGCAGCCAATCGGGGGTCGGGGAGCTGTTTTTT,CASSQSGVGELFF
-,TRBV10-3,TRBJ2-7,TGTGCCATCAGTGAGGGATCGGTGGTCGCGGGGGCGGGGTCCGAGCAGTACTTC,CAISEGSVVAGAGSEQYF
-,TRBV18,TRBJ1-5,TGTGCCAGCTCTCGCGGCCCGGACTTGAATCAGCCCCAGCATTTT,CASSRGPDLNQPQHF
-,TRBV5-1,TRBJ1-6,TGCGCCAGCAGCTTAAACCCAATGGGAGGGGGGATTTCACCCCTCCACTTT,CASSLNPMGGGISPLHF
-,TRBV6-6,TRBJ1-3,TGTGCCAGCAGTTACCTAAGAAACACCATATATTTT,CASSYLRNTIYF
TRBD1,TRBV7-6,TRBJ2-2,TGTGCCAGCGCCATATACCCGGGACAGGGAATCCCCGGGGAGCTGTTTTTT,CASAIYPGQGIPGELFF
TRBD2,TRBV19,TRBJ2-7,TGTGCCAGTAGTATGTCCGGGACTAGCATGTACGAGCAGTACTTC,CASSMSGTSMYEQYF
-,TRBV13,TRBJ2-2,TGTGCCCGCAGGAGCAGGGGCGACACCGGGGAGCTGTTTTTT,CARRSRGDTGELFF
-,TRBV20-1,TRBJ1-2,TGCAGTGCTAGAGAGAGGGCTTACTACACCTTC,CSARERAYYTF
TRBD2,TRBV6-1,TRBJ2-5,TGTGCCAGCAGTGCCCGCGGGAGCTCAGAGACCCAGTACTTC,CASSARGSSETQYF
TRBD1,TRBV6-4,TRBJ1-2,TGTACCAGCAGTGACGACCGGACAGGCTATGGCTACACCTTC,CTSSDDRTGYGYTF
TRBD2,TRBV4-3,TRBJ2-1,TGCGCCAGCAGCCAAGCCCCACCGGGAGGGCCCAATGAGCAGTTCTTC,CASSQAPPGGPNEQFF
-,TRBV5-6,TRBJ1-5,TGTGCCAGCAGCGACTACAGGGATAGCAATCAGCCCCAGCATTTT,CASSDYRDSNQPQHF